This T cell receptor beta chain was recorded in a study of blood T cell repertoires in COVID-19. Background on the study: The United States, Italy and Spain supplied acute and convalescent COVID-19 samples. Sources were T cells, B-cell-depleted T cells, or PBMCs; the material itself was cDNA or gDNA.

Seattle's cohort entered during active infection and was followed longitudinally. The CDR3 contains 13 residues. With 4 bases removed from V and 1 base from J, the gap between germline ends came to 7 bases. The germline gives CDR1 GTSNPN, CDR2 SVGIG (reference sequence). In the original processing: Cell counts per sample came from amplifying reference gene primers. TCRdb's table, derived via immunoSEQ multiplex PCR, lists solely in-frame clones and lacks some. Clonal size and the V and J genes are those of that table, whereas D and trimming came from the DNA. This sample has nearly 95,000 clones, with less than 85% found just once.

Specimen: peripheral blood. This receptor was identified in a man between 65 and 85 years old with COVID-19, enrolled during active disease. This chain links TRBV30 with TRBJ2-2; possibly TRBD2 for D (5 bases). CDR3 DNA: TGTGCCTGGAAGGACTGGAACACCGGGGAGCTGTTTTTT. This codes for CAWKDWNTGELFF. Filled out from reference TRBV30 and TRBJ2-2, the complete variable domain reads SQTIHQWPATLVQPVGSPLSLECTVEGTSNPNLYWYRQAAGRGLQLLFYSVGIGQISSEVPQNLSASRPQDRQFILSSKKLLLSDSGFYLCAWKDWNTGELFFGEGSRLTVL.